This T cell receptor (beta chain) was documented in a study of type 1 regulatory T cells. MiXCR was run by TCRdb on the reads, yielding one entry per CDR3 protein. The data hold 90,000 to 100,000 distinct CDR3 sequences, with around a third observed a single time. The CDR3 consists of 16 residues. The V end was cut by 0 bases, the J end by 7 bases, with 17 bases between. Germline lookup yields CDR1 SNHLY and CDR2 FYNNEI. The rearrangement uses TRBV2 and TRBJ2-3; possibly TRBD2 for D (6 bases). Sequencing was done on a sample of CD4+ T cells, either the whole sample or a sorted fraction (not recorded which). The TCR was taken from a human donor in good health. The CDR3 DNA reads as TGTGCCAGCAGTGAAGCGCGGAGGCAGGGCGGGAATACGCAGTATTTT. It specifies CASSEARRQGGNTQYF.